The clone carrying this T cell receptor (beta chain) was seen ten or more times. Its antigen is unidentified. Individual cDNA molecules received unique molecular identifiers in the library. TCRdb used MiXCR to reprocess the RACE reads, holding one entry per CDR3 protein. Among approximately 350,000 distinct CDR3 sequences listed, 6% to 7% were seen once. These data belong to a study of human T cells and chemical hapten exposure. As for the study in general: How much TCR each sample yielded varied, mostly because pooled library volumes differed slightly. Study-wide results and limits: Those TCRs sitting above 1 in 1000 frequency stayed the same with DPC sensitization.

The time point: patch test 2, 6 weeks after DPC sensitization. The treatment was: therapeutic diphenylcyclopropenone sensitization with weekly scalp DPC. Between the trimmed V and J ends, which lost 2 bases and 8 bases, there was a span of 15 bases. The CDR3 sequence is 14 residues long. Germline V gives CDR1 MNHEY, CDR2 SVGEGT. The chain couples TRBV6-2 or TRBV6-3 to TRBJ1-2; possible D gene TRBD1, 6 bases. The sample here was whole blood, taken in connection with sensitization to the hapten diphenylcyclopropenone (DPC). The sequence derives from a woman younger than 30 with alopecia areata. Some clones in this sample may be carry-over from other donors' samples. In DNA, the CDR3 is TGTGCCAGCAGTTACAAGGTGGCAGGGGACGGCTACACCTTC. It is translated as CASSYKVAGDGYTF.